This T cell receptor (beta chain) stems from a study of cytomegalovirus exposure and HLA in healthy donors. General observations from the study: TCR beta V- and J-gene trimming was later associated with a missense DCLRE1C variant. The only immune exposure information that was available was CMV serostatus. In an earlier analysis, most TCR beta V segments were productive about 87% or about 30% of the time.

This clone was observed a handful of times. Its antigen is currently unknown. Primers for the PCR totalled 60 Vbeta and 13 Jbeta. Produced via immunoSEQ multiplex PCR; TCRdb's table is partial and in-frame only. The sample gives under 150,000 clones, 80% of which show up once; about 0.94% is in the top ten. The CDR3 covers 13 residues. The V gene's germline CDR1 is MNHNS and CDR2 SASEGT. V was pared by 7 bases and J by 2 bases, with 4 bases of the junction left unmatched. The clonotype was recovered from a human donor in good health. The chain employs TRBV6-1 and TRBJ2-7; 8 bases are a match to TRBD2. Material for sequencing was PBMCs. In nucleotides, the CDR3 is TGTGCCAGCACGGTAGCGGGGCCCTACGAGCAGTACTTC. It specifies CASTVAGPYEQYF.